The 9 T cell receptor beta chains below were found in one sample sequenced in a study of patients and donors after allogeneic stem cell transplantation. Each CDR3 protein gets one entry after TCRdb re-called the RT-PCR reads with MiXCR. The table includes 25,000 to 35,000 distinct CDR3 sequences, over 6.5% detected once. The sample comprised blood, either unsorted or a sorted T cell fraction (not recorded which). All receptors derive from a human donor who was either an allogeneic HSCT recipient or a stem cell or donor lymphocyte infusion donor (not recorded which). It is not recorded whose cells these are; they may come from a transplant donor.

This clonotype appeared a few times. The chain recombines TRBV19 with TRBJ2-3; the match to TRBD2 covers 7 bases. After removal of 5 bases from V and 0 bases from J, the junction contained 5 bases not matched to a gene. Looked up from germline, CDR1 is LNHDA and CDR2 is SQIVND (reference sequence). The CDR3 totals 15 residues. CDR3 nucleotides: TGTGCCAGTAGTTCTCTAGCGGCTAGCACAGATACGCAGTATTTT. Translated, it gives CASSSLAASTDTQYF.

This clonotype came up a few times. The CDR3 DNA follows: TGTGCCAGCTCACCAAGCACCAATGAGCAGTTCTTC. This encodes CASSPSTNEQFF. J is TRBJ2-1 and V is TRBV18, with D hard to call. Trimming removed 2 bases at V and 6 bases at J, with 5 bases between. Germline loops: CDR1 KGHSH, CDR2 LQKENI. The CDR3 spans 12 residues.

This clonotype was seen repeatedly, ten times or more. This chain joins TRBV29-1 and TRBJ2-7, with D perhaps matching TRBD1 (5 bases). CDR3 length: 12 residues. The V end lost 6 bases, the J end lost 6 bases, and 15 bases lay between the germline ends. Germline V gene lookup returns CDR1 SQVTM and CDR2 ANQGSEA. The CDR3 region is CSVLTGFREQYF. The CDR3 DNA is TGCAGCGTCCTCACAGGTTTTCGCGAGCAGTACTTC.

This clonotype was counted between two and nine times. The chain recombines TRBV12-3 or TRBV12-4 with TRBJ2-1; a weak D match, TRBD2 (5 bases). CDR3 length: 14 amino acids. Trimming cost V 5 bases and J 6 bases, with 14 bases left between them. Here the CDR3 DNA reads TGTGCCAGCAGTCCCACCACTAGACTCAATGAGCAGTTCTTC. Translating gives CASSPTTRLNEQFF.

At least ten counts were recorded for this clonotype. This rearrangement joins TRBV28 to TRBJ2-5; 8 bases fit TRBD2. Germline V gene data show CDR1 as MDHEN and CDR2 as SYDVKM. This CDR3 spans 15 amino acids. With V trimmed by 3 bases and J by 6 bases, 9 bases remained unmatched. CDR3 sequence: CASSFNSGLVKTQYF. As DNA, the CDR3 is TGTGCCAGCAGTTTTAATTCGGGACTAGTAAAGACCCAGTACTTC.

This clonotype has a handful of counts. V usage is TRBV7-9 and J usage is TRBJ2-7, with 8 bases that match TRBD1. This CDR3 region has 14 residues. Germline CDR1 SEHNR, CDR2 FQNEAQ (reference sequence). The V gene end was trimmed by 6 bases and the J gene end by 7 bases; junction bases not matched to a gene: 11. The CDR3 reads CASSWRTGPGEQYF. The CDR3 DNA sequence: TGTGCCAGCAGTTGGCGGACAGGGCCGGGGGAGCAGTACTTC.

This clonotype came up many times. This chain connects TRBV3-1 to TRBJ2-1; possible D gene TRBD2, 6 bases. V was clipped by 4 bases and J by 4 bases, with 14 bases between them. Germline-derived CDR1 and CDR2 are LGHDT and YNNKEL (reference sequence). The CDR3 has 15 residues. The CDR3 protein is CASSRSAGVYNEQFF. The CDR3 nucleotides are TGTGCCAGCAGCCGCTCAGCGGGTGTGTACAATGAGCAGTTCTTC.

The table lists this clonotype with many counts. This rearrangement joins TRBV7-8 to TRBJ2-3, with 9 bases identical to TRBD2. V shed 5 bases and J 2 bases; nucleotides not matched to a gene: 14. CDR1 and CDR2 (germline): SGHVS, FQNEAQ. This CDR3 is built from 18 residues. The CDR3 region has the DNA TGTGCCAGCAGCCGTCAATTCCTCCTAGCGGGGATCACAGATACGCAGTATTTT. Amino acid sequence: CASSRQFLLAGITDTQYF.

By share, this clonotype counts as medium-sized. The V gene is TRBV6-2 or TRBV6-3, the J gene TRBJ2-2; 10 bases agree with TRBD2. Losses at the gene ends were 8 bases for V and 1 base for J; bases not matched to a gene: 7. Germline V lookup: CDR1 MNHEY, CDR2 SVGEGT. CDR3 length: 16 amino acids. DNA of the CDR3: TGTGCCAGCTCAAGAAGGACTAGCGGGAACACCGGGGAGCTGTTTTTT. Its protein is CASSRRTSGNTGELFF.